This TCR beta chain came from a study of CD8 T cells in Susac syndrome. Study-wide points: The number of individuals included in the study's TCR sequencing and HLA analysis was acknowledged as relatively small.

cDNA came from approximately 0.5 to 1 ug RNA primed by random hexamers. An immunoSEQ multiplex PCR amplified TCR beta CDR3 over 54 Vbeta and 13 Jbeta. Via MiXCR, TCRdb re-called the immunoSEQ multiplex PCR reads, giving one row per CDR3 protein. The profile shows a few hundred thousand distinct CDR3 sequences, approximately 81% of them singletons. About this clonotype: Its target is unknown.

The multiple sclerosis controls consisted of treatment-naive patients with relapsing-remitting disease, either stable or active. This receptor was identified in a human donor with multiple sclerosis. The specimen sequenced was CD8+ T cells from PBMCs.

The CDR3 region is CASSDPRDRDYEQYF. CDR3 DNA: TGTGCCAGCAGTGACCCCCGGGACAGGGACTACGAGCAGTACTTC. The chain carries TRBV2 and TRBJ2-7; TRBD1 matches at 9 bases. Germline V gene data show CDR1 as SNHLY and CDR2 as FYNNEI. Losses at the gene ends were 3 bases for V and 3 bases for J; bases not matched to a gene: 6. The CDR3 is 15 amino acids. The entire variable domain, with the rest obtained from reference TRBV2 and TRBJ2-7, is as follows: EPEVTQTPSHQVTQMGQEVILRCVPISNHLYFYWYRQILGQKVEFLVSFYNNEISEKSEIFDDQFSVERPDGSNFTLKIRSTKLEDSAMYFCASSDPRDRDYEQYFGPGTRLTVT.